These 2 T cell receptor beta chains were all obtained from the same sample, sequenced in a study of Graves' ophthalmopathy and Graves' hyperthyroidism. The study amplified TCR beta CDR3 regions using RNA transcripts. HTBI-primed RT-PCR formed the first round, and a multiplex PCR formed the second. Each CDR3 protein is one row after TCRdb ran MiXCR on the multiplex PCR reads. The table shows roughly 230,000 distinct CDR3 sequences, with roughly 21% occurring only once. The sequencing input was peripheral blood. All receptors come from a woman in her forties or fifties with Graves' ophthalmopathy.

There are many counts of this clonotype. The chain has TRBV2 and TRBJ2-2; D remains unclear. CDR1 is SNHLY, CDR2 FYNNEI, per germline. V was trimmed by 3 bases and J by 6 bases, leaving 2 bases between them. The length of the CDR3 is 11 residues. The DNA of the CDR3 is TGTGCCAGCAGTGATTCCGGGGAGCTGTTTTTT. It yields the protein CASSDSGELFF. The whole variable domain, filled in from reference TRBV2 and TRBJ2-2, reads EPEVTQTPSHQVTQMGQEVILRCVPISNHLYFYWYRQILGQKVEFLVSFYNNEISEKSEIFDDQFSVERPDGSNFTLKIRSTKLEDSAMYFCASSDSGELFFGEGSRLTVL.

This clonotype was observed many times. CDR3: CASSLDMYEQYF. In DNA, the CDR3 is TGTGCCAGCAGCTTAGATATGTACGAGCAGTACTTC. The chain couples TRBV11-2 to TRBJ2-7; unclear D gene. Germline CDR1 is SGHAT and CDR2 is FQNNGV. Trimming left V 0 bases short and J 4 bases short, with 4 bases between. There are 12 residues in the CDR3. The full variable domain, its missing parts supplied by reference TRBV11-2 and TRBJ2-7, is EAGVAQSPRYKIIEKRQSVAFWCNPISGHATLYWYQQILGQGPKLLIQFQNNGVVDDSQLPKDRFSAERLKGVDSTLKIQPAKLEDSAVYLCASSLDMYEQYFGPGTRLTVT.